A selection of T cell receptor beta chains follows, all from one sample in a study of T cell repertoires in cytomegalovirus infection. MiXCR was run by TCRdb on the reads, yielding one entry per CDR3 protein. This table has roughly 920,000 distinct CDR3 sequences, approximately 33% appearing once. What these receptors recognize is not known. Sequences were derived from cultured CD8+ T cells from PBMCs, sampled from culture after CMV antigen stimulation. The origin of the receptors is a human donor in good health (CMV status not recorded). Some clones in this sample may be carry-over from other donors' samples. CDR3s include the opening cysteine and the closing phenylalanine or tryptophan. D genes are given only for firm matches. Clone size appears in some rows only: once, few, many, or a class for an expanded clone.

CDR3nt: TGTGCTAGTGGCCCGACTAGCGGGGGGCCTCGCTCCTACAATGAGCAGTTCTTC
CDR3aa: CASGPTSGGPRSYNEQFF
d_gene: TRBD2
v_gene: TRBV12-5
j_gene: TRBJ2-1
abundance: many

CDR3nt: TGTGCCAGCAGCTTAGCGCAGACAGGACCCTACGAGCAGTACTTC
CDR3aa: CASSLAQTGPYEQYF
d_gene: .
v_gene: TRBV7-6
j_gene: TRBJ2-7
abundance: .

CDR3nt: TGTGCCAGTAGTATCTTTCAGGGGACCGGGCCTCACACCGGGGAGCTGTTTTTT
CDR3aa: CASSIFQGTGPHTGELFF
d_gene: .
v_gene: TRBV19
j_gene: TRBJ2-2
abundance: few

CDR3nt: TGTGCCAGCAGCTGGGGACTAGCGGGGGTGAATGAGCAGTTCTTC
CDR3aa: CASSWGLAGVNEQFF
d_gene: TRBD2
v_gene: TRBV27
j_gene: TRBJ2-1
abundance: .

CDR3nt: TGCGCCAGCAGCTGGGGGGAGGCAGGGTATGGGGAACAGCCCCAGCATTTT
CDR3aa: CASSWGEAGYGEQPQHF
d_gene: .
v_gene: TRBV5-1
j_gene: TRBJ1-5
abundance: few

CDR3nt: TGTGTCAGTAGTACGGGGGGGCCTGAAGCTTTCTTT
CDR3aa: CVSSTGGPEAFF
d_gene: .
v_gene: TRBV19
j_gene: TRBJ1-1
abundance: .

CDR3nt: TGTGCCAGCAGCCTCGAGGCATACCCAGATACGCAGTATTTT
CDR3aa: CASSLEAYPDTQYF
d_gene: .
v_gene: TRBV7-9
j_gene: TRBJ2-3
abundance: many

CDR3nt: TGTGCCAGCAGTGATGAGGGGGGAGCACTGTTCTTC
CDR3aa: CASSDEGGALFF
d_gene: .
v_gene: TRBV6-4
j_gene: TRBJ2-1
abundance: .

CDR3nt: TGTGCCAGCAGTCCTACAGGGGGCATCTATGGCTACACCTTC
CDR3aa: CASSPTGGIYGYTF
d_gene: TRBD1
v_gene: TRBV12-3/TRBV12-4
j_gene: TRBJ1-2
abundance: .

CDR3nt: TGTGCCAGCAGCTTAGCCTCTTTGGACACCATATATTTT
CDR3aa: CASSLASLDTIYF
d_gene: .
v_gene: TRBV7-2
j_gene: TRBJ1-3
abundance: many

CDR3nt: TGTGCCAGCAGGTCCGACAGGGGGCCCTACAATGAGCAGTTCTTC
CDR3aa: CASRSDRGPYNEQFF
d_gene: TRBD1
v_gene: TRBV6-6
j_gene: TRBJ2-1
abundance: few

CDR3nt: TGTGCCAGCAGCCAACGGGACAGGGGCAACAATGAGCAGTTCTTC
CDR3aa: CASSQRDRGNNEQFF
d_gene: TRBD1
v_gene: TRBV7-4
j_gene: TRBJ2-1
abundance: .

CDR3nt: TGTGCCACCAGTGATCCCACAACAGGGCTGGACGAGCAGTACTTC
CDR3aa: CATSDPTTGLDEQYF
d_gene: .
v_gene: TRBV24-1
j_gene: TRBJ2-7
abundance: .

CDR3nt: TGTGCCAGCATTGAGGAACTAGCGGGGGCAGATACGCAGTATTTT
CDR3aa: CASIEELAGADTQYF
d_gene: TRBD2
v_gene: TRBV12-3/TRBV12-4
j_gene: TRBJ2-3
abundance: many

CDR3nt: TGTGCCAGTACCCTGCGGGTAGGGATTGAAGCTTTCTTT
CDR3aa: CASTLRVGIEAFF
d_gene: .
v_gene: TRBV19
j_gene: TRBJ1-1
abundance: few

CDR3nt: TGTGCCAGCAGTGGGCGGACAGGGGGGACTGAAGCTTTCTTT
CDR3aa: CASSGRTGGTEAFF
d_gene: TRBD1
v_gene: TRBV6-1
j_gene: TRBJ1-1
abundance: .

CDR3nt: TGCGCCAGCATCCCTGTCTGGGGGGACACTGAAGCTTTCTTT
CDR3aa: CASIPVWGDTEAFF
d_gene: .
v_gene: TRBV10-2
j_gene: TRBJ1-1
abundance: .

CDR3nt: TGTGCCAGCAGTTACTCGGACAGGGGCACCGAGCAGTACTTC
CDR3aa: CASSYSDRGTEQYF
d_gene: TRBD1
v_gene: TRBV6-5
j_gene: TRBJ2-7
abundance: few

CDR3nt: TGTGCCAGCAGTTTACTAGAGTACAATGAGCAGTTCTTC
CDR3aa: CASSLLEYNEQFF
d_gene: .
v_gene: TRBV12-3/TRBV12-4
j_gene: TRBJ2-1
abundance: many

CDR3nt: TGCAGCGTTACGGACACCTTCCGCCGCACAGATACGCAGTATTTT
CDR3aa: CSVTDTFRRTDTQYF
d_gene: .
v_gene: TRBV29-1
j_gene: TRBJ2-3
abundance: .

CDR3nt: TGTGCCAGCAGCCGACGTCTAGCGGGGGGGCGGACAGATACGCAGTATTTT
CDR3aa: CASSRRLAGGRTDTQYF
d_gene: TRBD2
v_gene: TRBV7-2
j_gene: TRBJ2-3
abundance: many

CDR3nt: TGTGCCAGCCAATTAGGGGGAGGCACCGGGGAGCTGTTTTTT
CDR3aa: CASQLGGGTGELFF
d_gene: .
v_gene: TRBV12-3/TRBV12-4
j_gene: TRBJ2-2
abundance: few

CDR3nt: TGTGCCAGCAGCTTAGTCCTATACGGAAGGAACACTGAAGCTTTCTTT
CDR3aa: CASSLVLYGRNTEAFF
d_gene: .
v_gene: TRBV7-9
j_gene: TRBJ1-1
abundance: few

CDR3nt: TGCAGTGCAGGAGCCGGGACAGGACCCCTCGAGCAGTACTTC
CDR3aa: CSAGAGTGPLEQYF
d_gene: TRBD1
v_gene: TRBV20-1
j_gene: TRBJ2-7
abundance: .

CDR3nt: TGTGCCAGCAGTTACTTGGGGGAAACAGATACGCAGTATTTT
CDR3aa: CASSYLGETDTQYF
d_gene: .
v_gene: TRBV6-8
j_gene: TRBJ2-3
abundance: .

CDR3nt: TGTGCCAGCAGCTTGGAAAGGGGGCGCATGGACACTGAAGCTTTCTTT
CDR3aa: CASSLERGRMDTEAFF
d_gene: TRBD1
v_gene: TRBV5-6
j_gene: TRBJ1-1
abundance: few

CDR3nt: TGTGCCAGCAGCTTCGGGACAGGGATGGATACGCAGTATTTT
CDR3aa: CASSFGTGMDTQYF
d_gene: TRBD1
v_gene: TRBV5-6
j_gene: TRBJ2-3
abundance: .

CDR3nt: TGTGCCAGCAGCTTAGATCCCCTTAGGGATGAGCAGTTCTTC
CDR3aa: CASSLDPLRDEQFF
d_gene: .
v_gene: TRBV11-3
j_gene: TRBJ2-1
abundance: few

CDR3nt: TGTGCCAGCAGTTACGGACATAGCTCCTACAATGAGCAGTTCTTC
CDR3aa: CASSYGHSSYNEQFF
d_gene: .
v_gene: TRBV6-2/TRBV6-3
j_gene: TRBJ2-1
abundance: once

CDR3nt: TGTGCCAGCAGTACCTACAGGGGGCTTAGCACTGAAGCTTTCTTT
CDR3aa: CASSTYRGLSTEAFF
d_gene: TRBD1
v_gene: TRBV27
j_gene: TRBJ1-1
abundance: .

CDR3nt: TGTGCCAGCAGTTTAGCCCCCTCGACAGACACCGGGGAGCTGTTTTTT
CDR3aa: CASSLAPSTDTGELFF
d_gene: .
v_gene: TRBV28
j_gene: TRBJ2-2
abundance: few

CDR3nt: TGCGCCAGCAGCCAAGATGGGGCAGGGGGCGGTGGCTACACCTTC
CDR3aa: CASSQDGAGGGGYTF
d_gene: TRBD1
v_gene: TRBV4-1
j_gene: TRBJ1-2
abundance: .

CDR3nt: TGTGCCAGCAGTAACTTTCTGGACATCTTTAACTATGGCTACACCTTC
CDR3aa: CASSNFLDIFNYGYTF
d_gene: .
v_gene: TRBV12-3/TRBV12-4
j_gene: TRBJ1-2
abundance: few

CDR3nt: TGTGCCAGCAGACCTGGGGGGCATGAAAAACTGTTTTTT
CDR3aa: CASRPGGHEKLFF
d_gene: .
v_gene: TRBV6-1
j_gene: TRBJ1-4
abundance: .

CDR3nt: TGTGCCAGCAGCCAAGGGGCGGACTACTACTTGAACACCGGGGAGCTGTTTTTT
CDR3aa: CASSQGADYYLNTGELFF
d_gene: .
v_gene: TRBV14
j_gene: TRBJ2-2
abundance: .

CDR3nt: TGCAGCGTTCCCGGGGGGACGTTCTACGAGCAGTACTTC
CDR3aa: CSVPGGTFYEQYF
d_gene: TRBD2
v_gene: TRBV29-1
j_gene: TRBJ2-7
abundance: .

CDR3nt: TGTGCCAGCTCCGGTCCGACTAGCGGGGGGATCAGCACAGATACGCAGTATTTT
CDR3aa: CASSGPTSGGISTDTQYF
d_gene: TRBD2
v_gene: TRBV5-4
j_gene: TRBJ2-3
abundance: few

CDR3nt: TGTGCCAGCAGTTTCCTCGGGACGGGAGCTGGGGCCAACGTCCTGACTTTC
CDR3aa: CASSFLGTGAGANVLTF
d_gene: .
v_gene: TRBV27
j_gene: TRBJ2-6
abundance: few

CDR3nt: TGCGCCAGCAGCCAAGGACTTAGTCGGACCGAAAAACTGCTTTTT
CDR3aa: CASSQGLSRTEKLLF
d_gene: .
v_gene: TRBV4-3
j_gene: TRBJ1-4
abundance: .

CDR3nt: TGTGCCAGCAGCTTAATAAGGGGGCCTCGAGATGGCTACACCTTC
CDR3aa: CASSLIRGPRDGYTF
d_gene: TRBD1
v_gene: TRBV7-2
j_gene: TRBJ1-2
abundance: few

CDR3nt: TGTGCCAGCAGCACCTCGATGGGAGAAGAGACCCAGTACTTC
CDR3aa: CASSTSMGEETQYF
d_gene: .
v_gene: TRBV7-9
j_gene: TRBJ2-5
abundance: .

CDR3nt: TGCAGCGCCGGGACACCCTGGAGGGATGAGCAGTTCTTC
CDR3aa: CSAGTPWRDEQFF
d_gene: .
v_gene: TRBV29-1
j_gene: TRBJ2-1
abundance: few

CDR3nt: TGTGCCATCAGTGGTGCGGCTAGCGGCGACCAAGAGACCCAGTACTTC
CDR3aa: CAISGAASGDQETQYF
d_gene: TRBD2
v_gene: TRBV10-3
j_gene: TRBJ2-5
abundance: .

CDR3nt: TGCAGCGACAACAGGATCTCTAACTATGGCTACACCTTC
CDR3aa: CSDNRISNYGYTF
d_gene: .
v_gene: TRBV29-1
j_gene: TRBJ1-2
abundance: once

CDR3nt: TGTGCCCATGTGAAGGGGAAGAAGGACTCTGGAAACACCATATATTTT
CDR3aa: CAHVKGKKDSGNTIYF
d_gene: .
v_gene: TRBV7-9
j_gene: TRBJ1-3
abundance: .

CDR3nt: TGTGCCAGCAGCTTAGCGTATACCACAGATACGCAGTATTTT
CDR3aa: CASSLAYTTDTQYF
d_gene: .
v_gene: TRBV7-8
j_gene: TRBJ2-3
abundance: many

CDR3nt: TGTGCCAGCTACGGAACCGGGACAGGTCGGACTGAGGGTGAAAAACTGTTTTTT
CDR3aa: CASYGTGTGRTEGEKLFF
d_gene: TRBD1
v_gene: TRBV6-2/TRBV6-3
j_gene: TRBJ1-4
abundance: .

CDR3nt: TGTGCCAGCAGCTTATTCGGAGCGGGGGACAATGAGCAGTTCTTC
CDR3aa: CASSLFGAGDNEQFF
d_gene: TRBD2
v_gene: TRBV7-3
j_gene: TRBJ2-1
abundance: .

CDR3nt: TGTGCCAGCAGCGTAGCCGGGACGGGAAACTATGGCTACACCTTC
CDR3aa: CASSVAGTGNYGYTF
d_gene: .
v_gene: TRBV9
j_gene: TRBJ1-2
abundance: .

CDR3nt: TGTGCCATCAGTGAGGTGGGGGCCTCCTACGAGCAGTACTTC
CDR3aa: CAISEVGASYEQYF
d_gene: .
v_gene: TRBV10-3
j_gene: TRBJ2-7
abundance: .

CDR3nt: TGTGCCAGCAGTACTCTGGGGGCCCAAGAGACCCAGTACTTC
CDR3aa: CASSTLGAQETQYF
d_gene: .
v_gene: TRBV6-2/TRBV6-3
j_gene: TRBJ2-5
abundance: few

CDR3nt: TGTGCCAGCATCGGACGGCAGGGCCTTTCGAACACCGGGGAGCTGTTTTTT
CDR3aa: CASIGRQGLSNTGELFF
d_gene: .
v_gene: TRBV2
j_gene: TRBJ2-2
abundance: once

CDR3nt: TGTGCCAGCAGTTACTCGACTGGGGGTGGCGGCTACACCTTC
CDR3aa: CASSYSTGGGGYTF
d_gene: .
v_gene: TRBV6-6
j_gene: TRBJ1-2
abundance: .